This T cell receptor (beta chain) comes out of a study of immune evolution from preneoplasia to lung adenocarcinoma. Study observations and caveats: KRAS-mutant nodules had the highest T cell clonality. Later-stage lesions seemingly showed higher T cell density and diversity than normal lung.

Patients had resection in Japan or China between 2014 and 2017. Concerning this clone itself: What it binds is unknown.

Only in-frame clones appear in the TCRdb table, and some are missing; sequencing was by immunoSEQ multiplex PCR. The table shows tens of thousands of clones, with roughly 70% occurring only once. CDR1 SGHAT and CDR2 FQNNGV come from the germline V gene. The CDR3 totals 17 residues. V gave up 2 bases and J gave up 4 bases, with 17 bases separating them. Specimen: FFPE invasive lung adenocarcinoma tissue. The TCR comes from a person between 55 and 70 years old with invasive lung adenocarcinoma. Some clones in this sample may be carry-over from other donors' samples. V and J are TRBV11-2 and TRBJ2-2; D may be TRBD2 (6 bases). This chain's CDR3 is CASSLRQRLEGTGELFF. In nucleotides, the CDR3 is TGTGCCAGCAGCTTAAGGCAGCGACTAGAGGGCACCGGGGAGCTGTTTTTT.